These 32 T cell receptor beta chains originate from one sample sequenced in a study of vaccination and CD4 T cells after COVID-19. Documented treatment: approximately 10-day PBMC culture with coronavirus spike peptide pools or control peptides (ViraFEST assay). Their cognate antigens are unknown. The study sequenced cultured CD4+ T cell DNA using the Oncomine TCR Beta short-read assay. TCRdb fed the PCR reads into MiXCR, producing one record per CDR3 protein. In the table there are 6,200 or so distinct CDR3 sequences, around two thirds of which are singletons. Sequences were obtained from CD4+ T cells from blood, cultured in vitro. These receptors all stem from a human donor who had recovered from COVID-19.

This clonotype has more than one count but fewer than ten. The genes are TRBV6-2 or TRBV6-3 and TRBJ1-2, with a possible D match to TRBD1 (6 bases). The CDR3 has 14 amino acids. Trimming stripped 4 bases from V and 2 bases from J, with 11 bases between. From germline, CDR1 is MNHEY and CDR2 SVGEGT. The CDR3 protein is CASSSGTYNYGYTF. The CDR3 bases are TGTGCCAGCAGTTCGGGGACATACAACTATGGCTACACCTTC.

The rearrangement joins TRBV11-2 to TRBJ1-2, with D perhaps TRBD1 (6 bases). The CDR3 extends over 12 amino acids. CDR1 and CDR2 from the germline V gene are SGHAT and FQNNGV. The germline V and J ends were trimmed by 6 bases and 7 bases, with 12 bases remaining between them. The CDR3 region has the DNA TGTGCCAGCAGGGGGCAGGGGTTTGGCTACACCTTC. This gives the protein CASRGQGFGYTF.

This clonotype was seen a handful of times. The chain combines TRBV7-3 with TRBJ2-7, with D perhaps matching TRBD2 (6 bases). Germline assignment: CDR1 SGHTA and CDR2 FQGTGA. The V and J ends lost 5 bases and 6 bases respectively, with 20 bases between them. The CDR3 consists of 15 residues. In DNA, the CDR3 is TGTGCCAGCAGCATTTACGGCGTAGCGGAGGTCGAGCAGTACTTC. Its protein is CASSIYGVAEVEQYF. The full variable domain, completed using reference TRBV7-3 and TRBJ2-7, is GAGVSQTPSNKVTEKGKYVELRCDPISGHTALYWYRQSLGQGPEFLIYFQGTGAADDSGLPNDRFFAVRPEGSVSTLKIQRTERGDSAVYLCASSIYGVAEVEQYFGPGTRLTVT.

This clonotype has only one observation. In DNA form, the CDR3 reads TGCAGTGCTAGAGTGACAGGGGGCGCTGAAAAACTGTTTTTT. Its protein product is CSARVTGGAEKLFF. V gene TRBV20-1 combines with J gene TRBJ1-4; 10 nucleotides line up with TRBD1. The CDR3 consists of 14 residues. With V trimmed by 1 base and J by 7 bases, 3 bases remained unmatched. From germline, CDR1 is DFQATT and CDR2 SNEGSKA (reference sequence).

This chain uses TRBV6-1 with TRBJ1-2, with no clear D. V lost 6 bases and J 2 bases, leaving 19 bases between the germline ends. Germline assignment: CDR1 MNHNS and CDR2 SASEGT. CDR3 length equals 16 residues. As DNA, the CDR3 is TGTGCCAGCAGAACGGGTGGAGACCCTAAGAACTATGGCTACACCTTC. Translating it yields CASRTGGDPKNYGYTF.

This clonotype came up a few times. The V call is TRBV27, the J call TRBJ1-1; D may be TRBD1 (5 bases). The V end was cut by 5 bases, the J end by 5 bases, with 15 bases between. Germline values: CDR1 MNHEY, CDR2 SMNVEV (reference sequence). The CDR3 consists of 14 residues. The CDR3 region has the DNA TGTGCCAGCAGTATAGGGTCAGGGCCGACTGAAGCTTTCTTT. It codes for CASSIGSGPTEAFF.

This sequence joins TRBV19 and TRBJ1-1, with a possible D match to TRBD1 (5 bases). Trimming left V 5 bases short and J 4 bases short, with 17 bases between. This CDR3 comprises 15 residues. Germline V gives CDR1 LNHDA, CDR2 SQIVND (reference sequence). The CDR3 DNA reads TGTGCCAGTAGTCCTCGGACACCCCCGAGCACTGAAGCTTTCTTT. Translated: CASSPRTPPSTEAFF.

V and J are TRBV19 and TRBJ1-2; TRBD1 is a possible D gene (5 bases). The germline gives CDR1 LNHDA, CDR2 SQIVND (reference sequence). CDR3 length: 13 amino acids. V lost 6 bases to trimming and J lost 6 bases, with 14 bases between them. CDR3 residues: CASSLSRVDGYTF. CDR3 bases: TGTGCCAGTAGCCTTTCCAGGGTAGATGGCTACACCTTC.

The V gene is TRBV6-1, the J gene TRBJ1-1; 10 bases are a match to TRBD1. CDR3 length: 14 residues. With 2 bases clipped from V and 13 bases from J, the junction kept 10 bases outside the gene matches. CDR1 is MNHNS, CDR2 SASEGT, per germline. The CDR3, as DNA: TGTGCCAGCAGTGAAAACGGACAGGGGGTCCTCGGTTTCTTT. It translates to CASSENGQGVLGFF.

This chain connects TRBV24-1 to TRBJ1-1, with 7 bases matching TRBD1. Losses at the gene ends were 7 bases for V and 2 bases for J; bases not matched to a gene: 3. Looked up from germline, CDR1 is KGHDR and CDR2 is SFDVKD. The CDR3 totals 13 residues. In DNA, the CDR3 is TGTGCCACCAGGGCAGGGGGAAACACTGAAGCTTTCTTT. Protein sequence: CATRAGGNTEAFF.

This chain joins TRBV2 and TRBJ2-5, with D unclear. V shed 1 base and J shed 5 bases, with 14 bases lying between them. Germline V CDR1 and CDR2: SNHLY, FYNNEI. The CDR3 is 15 amino acids. The CDR3 loop is CASSEDQEVGETQYF. Here the CDR3 DNA reads TGTGCCAGCAGTGAAGATCAGGAAGTTGGCGAGACCCAGTACTTC.

In its sample, this clonotype is large. The chain joins TRBV20-1 to TRBJ2-5; a possible D gene is TRBD1 (6 bases). The germline V gene has CDR1 DFQATT and CDR2 SNEGSKA (reference sequence). This CDR3 spans 14 amino acids. V lost 1 base to trimming and J lost 5 bases, with 14 bases between them. The CDR3 region is CSARAPQGGETQYF. The CDR3 nucleotides read TGCAGTGCTAGAGCCCCACAGGGTGGGGAGACCCAGTACTTC.

This clonotype was seen just once. V usage is TRBV20-1 and J usage is TRBJ1-5; no reliable D call. Germline assignment: CDR1 DFQATT and CDR2 SNEGSKA (reference sequence). The CDR3 spans 16 residues. V was trimmed by 0 bases and J by 5 bases, leaving 17 bases between them. The CDR3 protein is CSARDRLLGFYQPQHF. The DNA for the CDR3 is TGCAGTGCTAGAGATCGATTATTGGGTTTTTATCAGCCCCAGCATTTT.

In this sample, this clonotype turned up once. The rearrangement joins TRBV25-1 to TRBJ1-1; D is possibly TRBD1 (5 bases). The CDR3 is made up of 14 amino acids. V dropped 6 bases and J dropped 7 bases, with 18 bases sitting between them. In germline, CDR1 is MGHDK, CDR2 SYGVNS. The CDR3 loop reads CASRNTGGGGEAFF. CDR3 nucleotides: TGTGCCAGCAGAAACACCGGGGGGGGGGGTGAAGCTTTCTTT.

This sequence joins TRBV27 and TRBJ2-5; maybe TRBD2 (5 bases). Germline values: CDR1 MNHEY, CDR2 SMNVEV (reference sequence). The CDR3 sequence is 15 residues long. V lost 3 bases and J lost 0, with 11 bases in between. CDR3 region: CASSFVSGNQETQYF. The CDR3 region has the DNA TGTGCCAGCAGTTTTGTGTCGGGGAACCAAGAGACCCAGTACTTC.

This clonotype was detected only a few times. The chain uses TRBV27 and TRBJ2-7; D is tentatively TRBD1 or TRBD2 (5 bases each). This CDR3 has 13 residues. V lost 6 bases to trimming and J lost 3 bases, with 12 bases between them. CDR1 is MNHEY and CDR2 is SMNVEV in the germline V gene (reference sequence). The CDR3 DNA reads as TGTGCCAGCAGCTCGGGGACGGTCTACGAGCAGTACTTC. Residues: CASSSGTVYEQYF.

This clonotype was observed a handful of times. This chain joins TRBV5-8 and TRBJ1-2; D unclear. The CDR3 length is 12 residues. Trimming stripped 1 base from V and 2 bases from J, with 3 bases between. Germline assignment: CDR1 SGHTS and CDR2 YDEGEE. This chain's CDR3 is CASSLLNYGYTF. CDR3 sequence (DNA): TGTGCCAGCAGCTTGTTAAACTATGGCTACACCTTC.

This chain links TRBV6-1 with TRBJ1-2; D possibly corresponds to TRBD1 (6 bases). V lost 6 bases and J lost 3, with 14 bases in between. Per the germline V gene, CDR1 is MNHNS and CDR2 is SASEGT. This CDR3 is 14 amino acids long. Here the CDR3 reads CASSRQVLDYGYTF. CDR3 nucleotide sequence: TGTGCCAGCAGCAGACAGGTCTTGGACTATGGCTACACCTTC.

V usage is TRBV12-3 or TRBV12-4 and J usage is TRBJ2-5, with D possibly TRBD2 on 5 matching bases. The CDR3 extends over 14 amino acids. V was shortened by 5 bases and J by 5 bases, with 15 bases between the two germline ends. The CDR3 nucleotides read TGTGCCAGCAGTGACCTAGGCTCGGGGGAGACCCAGTACTTC. This translates into CASSDLGSGETQYF.

The chain carries TRBV4-1 and TRBJ1-6, with no clear D. Germline CDR1 MGHRA, CDR2 YSYEKL. This CDR3 spans 16 amino acids. V was clipped by 3 bases and J by 3 bases, with 12 bases between them. The CDR3 region is CASSQNRDYYNSPLHF. CDR3 in DNA: TGCGCCAGCAGCCAGAACAGAGATTACTATAATTCACCCCTCCACTTT.

This clonotype showed up just a few times. This chain joins TRBV6-1 and TRBJ2-5, with 7 bases matching TRBD2. The CDR3 runs 14 residues. From germline, CDR1 is MNHNS and CDR2 SASEGT. V lost 3 bases to trimming and J lost 3 bases; unmatched junction nucleotides: 4. This chain's CDR3 is CASSDTGGKETQYF. The CDR3 DNA follows: TGTGCCAGCAGTGACACGGGGGGTAAAGAGACCCAGTACTTC.

This clonotype was observed a handful of times. J is TRBJ1-5 and V is TRBV20-1; 8 bases align to TRBD1. The V segment lost 3 bases and the J segment 2 bases; nucleotides outside the gene matches: 3. This CDR3 has 14 amino acids. CDR1 and CDR2 (germline): DFQATT, SNEGSKA (reference sequence). CDR3 protein: CSARDRVGNQPQHF. CDR3 DNA: TGCAGTGCTAGGGACAGGGTAGGCAATCAGCCCCAGCATTTT.

The chain has TRBV12-3 or TRBV12-4 and TRBJ2-3; 10 positions match TRBD2. This CDR3 has 17 amino acids. V gave up 3 bases and J gave up 6 bases; unmatched junction bases: 12. This chain's CDR3 is CASSFGLAGETADTQYF. The CDR3 DNA follows: TGTGCCAGCAGTTTTGGGCTAGCGGGGGAAACCGCCGATACGCAGTATTTT.

The genes are TRBV6-1 and TRBJ1-6; 11 bases agree with TRBD1. Looked up from germline, CDR1 is MNHNS and CDR2 is SASEGT. J was trimmed by 10 bases and V by 2 bases; bases with no gene match: 4. The CDR3 runs 15 residues. This CDR3 is CASSEMGQGGSPLHF. The DNA for the CDR3 is TGTGCCAGCAGTGAAATGGGACAGGGGGGATCACCCCTCCACTTT.

This clonotype has just a few counts. The V gene is TRBV20-1, the J gene TRBJ2-7; 8 bases are a match to TRBD1. This CDR3 region has 14 residues. J gave up 5 bases and V 2 bases, and 8 bases lay outside the gene matches. Germline V gives CDR1 DFQATT, CDR2 SNEGSKA (reference sequence). Here the CDR3 reads CSARRRTGSDEQYF. The CDR3 bases are TGCAGTGCTAGACGAAGGACAGGGAGCGACGAGCAGTACTTC.

The chain recombines TRBV10-3 with TRBJ1-1; D possibly corresponds to TRBD1 (5 bases). This CDR3 region has 15 residues. Germline CDR1 ENHRY, CDR2 SYGVKD. Trimming took off 0 bases at V and 4 bases at J, with 12 bases between the two ends. The CDR3 spells CAISESRGGSTEAFF. As DNA, the CDR3 is TGTGCCATCAGTGAGTCGCGGGGGGGTAGCACTGAAGCTTTCTTT.

This clonotype was observed once. This sequence joins TRBV5-4 and TRBJ1-2; D not resolved. V shed 0 bases and J shed 7 bases, with 13 bases lying between them. The CDR3 has 14 amino acids. The V gene's germline CDR1 is SGHNT and CDR2 YYREEE (reference sequence). DNA of the CDR3: TGTGCCAGCAGCTTGGCCCCCGCAGGCCCTGGCTACACCTTC. It is translated as CASSLAPAGPGYTF.

The chain combines TRBV24-1 with TRBJ2-2; TRBD2 aligns across 8 bases. CDR1 and CDR2 (germline): KGHDR, SFDVKD. The CDR3 is 15 residues long. Trimming took 4 bases from V and 9 from J; bases not matched to a gene: 9. The CDR3 DNA follows: TGTGCCACCAGTGAACCGGGACTAGGTGGCCGGGAGCTGTTTTTT. This gives the protein CATSEPGLGGRELFF.

This clonotype was counted a few times. The rearrangement uses TRBV6-1 and TRBJ1-2; D is possibly TRBD1 (5 bases). Germline V gives CDR1 MNHNS, CDR2 SASEGT. The CDR3 is 14 amino acids. V lost 8 bases and J lost 4, with 17 bases in between. The CDR3, as DNA: TGTGCCAGCGGGAGGGGCGCATACACCTATGGCTACACCTTC. Encoded protein: CASGRGAYTYGYTF.

The chain carries TRBV24-1 and TRBJ2-7; D is undetermined. The ends were cut back, 4 bases at V and 7 bases at J, with 13 bases in the middle. Germline CDR1 reads KGHDR; CDR2 reads SFDVKD. The CDR3 spans 13 residues. The CDR3 coding sequence is TGTGCCACCAGTGACCAAAATCTGGGGGAGCAGTACTTC. Its translation: CATSDQNLGEQYF.

The rearrangement links TRBV6-1 to TRBJ2-7, with a weak D call TRBD2 (5 bases). V was trimmed by 8 bases and J by 3 bases, leaving 14 bases between them. Per germline, CDR1 MNHNS and CDR2 SASEGT. The CDR3 runs to 13 residues. CDR3 in amino acids: CASRHGESYEQYF. CDR3 in DNA: TGTGCCAGCCGCCACGGGGAAAGCTACGAGCAGTACTTC.

This clonotype was observed a handful of times. The chain couples TRBV15 to TRBJ1-2, with D perhaps matching TRBD1 (6 bases). The germline gives CDR1 LNHNV, CDR2 YYDKDF (reference sequence). V lost 3 bases and J lost 8, with 13 bases in between. The CDR3 extends over 13 amino acids. Written as DNA, the CDR3 is TGTGCCACCAGCAGCCGAACAGGGACGGGCTACACCTTC. This sequence encodes CATSSRTGTGYTF. Filled out from reference TRBV15 and TRBJ1-2, the complete variable domain reads DAMVIQNPRYQVTQFGKPVTLSCSQTLNHNVMYWYQQKSSQAPKLLFHYYDKDFNNEADTPDNFQSRRPNTSFCFLDIRSPGLGDTAMYLCATSSRTGTGYTFGSGTRLTVV.